This entry describes one TCR beta chain. Its antigen has not been determined. No base-level quality is on record; no much larger clone is a single base apart. Bulk unsorted tissue served as the source for RNA extraction, and RNA quality was assessed using a NanoDrop ND-1000 and an Agilent 2100. Newly diagnosed lung cancer patients without prior chemotherapy who had been admitted for thoracic surgery in China between August and November 2014 were enrolled as donors. Patients who had received previous radiotherapy or chemotherapy, or who had another concurrent cancer, were excluded from the study. Surgical tissue pieces of about 1-2.1 cm3 were preserved in RNAlater solution and stored at -80 °C until use. This record comes from a study of tumor and adjacent non-tumor tissue in lung cancer (dated by TCRdb to 2016 to 2018). Context from the whole study: By cancer type, the cohort comprised under 15 adenocarcinoma patients, a couple of squamous cell carcinoma patients and 1 small cell lung cancer patient. For each patient, one tumor sample and one normal lung sample were taken, giving approximately 30 paired specimens that underwent TCRbeta CDR3 sequencing. Bulk TCRbeta repertoires were compared between lung tumor tissue and matched distant non-tumor lung tissue obtained from around 16 lung cancer patients. In total, sequencing yielded 125,075,908 productive TCRbeta reads, which works out to an average of approximately 4 million reads per sample. Among the roughly 15 patients, ages ranged from about 31 to 85 years, roughly 10 were men and 5 were women, and disease was TNM stage I to III.

Findings and caveats that apply to the study as a whole: TCR diversity (inverse Simpson) was significantly higher in tumor than in normal lung tissue (roughly 430 vs 170, P = 0.0075, Mann-Whitney U test). TCR diversity was significantly higher in younger patients, and higher tumor TCR diversity was associated with shorter overall and disease-free survival. Because peripheral blood was not sequenced, blood TCRbeta repertoires in the lung cancer patients of the study were not examined. The cohort had only 15 patients, and the authors noted that larger samples and more detailed clinical data are needed. The top 100 clones accounted for a significantly larger cumulative portion of the repertoire in normal lung than in tumor tissue. Neither the sequencing platform nor unique molecular identifiers are named or mentioned anywhere in the methods.

The CDR3 covers 13 residues, taking in both the cysteine and the phenylalanine. Just the 39-base CDR3 DNA is kept, in frame starting at base 1. CDR1 DFQATT and CDR2 SNEGSKA were looked up in the germline V gene (reference sequence). V sheds 6 bases and J sheds 2 bases, leaving 14 bases between their ends. Libraries were constructed by multiplex PCR. The instrument was an Illumina HiSeq 2500. TCRbeta libraries were built by three rounds of nested PCR using primers (Table S4), following protocols modified from ARM-PCR. PCR products of 200-500 bp were gel-excised and purified with the QIAquick gel extraction kit before sequencing. In the source study's methods: Reads were cleaned with Trimmomatic, merged with FLASH into complete CDR3 sequences, and assigned to V(D)J germline segments with MiTCR. Clonal diversity was calculated as the inverse Simpson's index using VDJtools. In-frame sequences without a premature stop codon were defined as productive reads. In TCRdb, the public reads were trimmed at Q25 with fastp and aligned with MiXCR, with productive beta chains retained. Each CDR3 protein appears once, grouped with its most common genes and DNA. These V and J calls are TCRdb output, not the study's own analysis. Present in this sample are under 150,000 distinct CDR3 sequences, over 65% of which were seen just once. 13% of the sample is in the top ten clones.

The source is a man younger than 45 with non-small cell lung cancer. Sequenced: lung tumor tissue. The chain couples TRBV20-1 to TRBJ2-7; no D gene call is confident. The nucleotides are TGCAGTGCGGGCAGGCCAGGCACCTACGAGCAGTACTTC. Its amino acids are CSAGRPGTYEQYF.